The next 21 T cell receptor beta chains were all read from a single sample in a study of blood T cell repertoires in COVID-19. The table came from immunoSEQ multiplex PCR; TCRdb's copy has only in-frame clones and leaves some out. The sample contains 250,000 to 400,000 clones, about nine tenths of which appear only once. Material for sequencing was PBMCs or T cells enriched from blood (not recorded which). The origin of the receptors is a man in his sixties who had recovered from COVID-19.

The chain links TRBV4-2 to TRBJ1-2; 8 nucleotides agree with TRBD1. This CDR3 has 14 amino acids. V lost 3 bases to trimming and J lost 7 bases; unmatched junction nucleotides: 7. In germline, CDR1 is LGHNA, CDR2 YNFKEQ. CDR3 nucleotides: TGTGCCAGCAGCCAGGCAAGACAGGGGTCTGGCTACACCTTC. It yields the protein CASSQARQGSGYTF.

The chain carries TRBV27 and TRBJ2-1, with D possibly TRBD2 on 6 matching bases. Germline V CDR1 and CDR2: MNHEY, SMNVEV (reference sequence). This CDR3 has 15 amino acids. The ends were cut back, 5 bases at V and 0 bases at J, with 11 bases in the middle. The CDR3 loop is CASSLGTHSYNEQFF. The CDR3 DNA sequence: TGTGCCAGCAGTCTGGGGACTCACTCCTACAATGAGCAGTTCTTC.

The rearrangement links TRBV4-3 to TRBJ2-2; D unresolved. The CDR3 spans 16 residues. The germline V gene encodes CDR1 LGHNA and CDR2 YSLEER. Trimming removed 1 base from V and 3 bases from J, with 12 bases in between. CDR3 region: CASSQVAGSDTGELFF. The CDR3, as DNA: TGCGCCAGCAGCCAAGTGGCCGGGTCGGACACCGGGGAGCTGTTTTTT.

V and J are TRBV7-9 and TRBJ1-2; TRBD1 might be the D (5 bases). Germline lookup yields CDR1 SEHNR and CDR2 FQNEAQ (reference sequence). Deletions cut 6 bases from V and 8 bases from J, with 10 bases between. The CDR3 is 11 residues long. The CDR3 spells CASRPGGGYTF. The CDR3 DNA sequence: TGTGCCAGCAGACCCGGGGGGGGCTACACCTTC.

This clone was found once. The chain has TRBV3-1 (or the pseudogene TRBV3-2) and TRBJ1-2, with 8 positions matching TRBD1. The CDR3 length is 15 residues. Germline loops: CDR1 LGHDT, CDR2 YNNKEL (reference sequence). With 4 bases clipped from V and 4 bases from J, the junction kept 8 bases outside the gene matches. The CDR3 DNA reads as TGTGCCAGCAGCCTGGGACAGGCACGCGTCTATGGCTACACCTTC. This encodes CASSLGQARVYGYTF.

The chain joins TRBV7-9 to TRBJ2-3, with TRBD2 identical over 8 bases. The CDR3 is made up of 17 amino acids. The germline CDR1 and CDR2 sequences are SEHNR and FQNEAQ (reference sequence). Unmatched junction bases numbered 12, after V lost 3 bases and J lost 4 bases. In DNA form, the CDR3 reads TGTGCCAGCAGCTTCACCTCGGGGGGGCAAGGCCCAGATACGCAGTATTTT. Its translation: CASSFTSGGQGPDTQYF.

This rearrangement joins TRBV2 to TRBJ1-1; D not certain. Trimming took 8 bases from V and 0 from J, leaving 13 bases between them. Germline-derived CDR1 and CDR2 are SNHLY and FYNNEI. CDR3 length: 14 amino acids. CDR3 in DNA: TGTGCCAGCTCCCCAGGTCTCATGAACACTGAAGCTTTCTTT. Amino acids: CASSPGLMNTEAFF.

This chain joins TRBV10-3 and TRBJ2-3, with a tentative D call TRBD1 (7 bases). The CDR3 extends over 14 amino acids. Germline V CDR1 and CDR2: ENHRY, SYGVKD. Trimming stripped 8 bases from V and 0 bases from J, with 12 bases between. CDR3 region: CAIRGTVSTDTQYF. The CDR3 bases are TGTGCCATCCGGGGGACAGTCAGCACAGATACGCAGTATTTT.

The V call is TRBV29-1, the J call TRBJ1-2, with D possibly matching TRBD1 (6 bases). Germline CDR1 SQVTM, CDR2 ANQGSEA. Between the trimmed V and J ends, which lost 5 bases and 8 bases, there was a span of 18 bases. The CDR3 totals 13 residues. As DNA, the CDR3 is TGCAGCGTTCGAGGGGGAACAGGCCACGGCTACACCTTC. This codes for CSVRGGTGHGYTF.

The chain employs TRBV6-1 and TRBJ1-2; 10 bases agree with TRBD1. The CDR3 is 18 residues long. The germline gives CDR1 MNHNS, CDR2 SASEGT. Unmatched junction bases numbered 11, after V lost 2 bases and J lost 2 bases. CDR3 in amino acids: CASSELWDRGLRNYGYTF. The CDR3 nucleotides read TGTGCCAGCAGTGAACTCTGGGACAGGGGCTTACGGAACTATGGCTACACCTTC.

The CDR3 DNA reads TGTGCCAGCAGCGCCGAAAACCCTCGGGTCCGGGGGGCCGTTTTGTCCGATGAGCAGTTCTTC. As protein: CASSAENPRVRGAVLSDEQFF. The rearrangement joins TRBV12-1 to TRBJ2-1; TRBD2 is taken as the D call from the table, unchecked against the DNA. TRBV12-1 is recorded as a pseudogene. The CDR3 spans 21 residues.

The chain is built from TRBV5-6 and TRBJ2-5; 7 bases map to TRBD2. With 2 bases clipped from V and 4 bases from J, the junction kept 8 bases outside the gene matches. Germline V lookup: CDR1 SGHDT, CDR2 YYEEEE. The CDR3 sequence is 15 residues long. The CDR3 loop reads CASSFPGRQGETQYF. CDR3 nucleotide sequence: TGTGCCAGCAGCTTCCCCGGGAGGCAGGGAGAGACCCAGTACTTC.

DNA of the CDR3: TGCGCCAGCAGCCCCGGCGGGGGGGCCTCGGAGACCCAGTACTTC. Translation gives CASSPGGGASETQYF. This chain links TRBV5-1 with TRBJ2-5; 9 nucleotides match TRBD2. This CDR3 is 15 amino acids long. J was trimmed by 5 bases and V by 4 bases; bases with no gene match: 9. Germline CDR1 is SGHRS and CDR2 is YFSETQ. Full variable domain (missing parts from reference TRBV5-1 and TRBJ2-5): KAGVTQTPRYLIKTRGQQVTLSCSPISGHRSVSWYQQTPGQGLQFLFEYFSETQRNKGNFPGRFSGRQFSNSRSEMNVSTLELGDSALYLCASSPGGGASETQYFGPGTRLLVL.

This chain connects TRBV3-1 (or the pseudogene TRBV3-2) to TRBJ2-6; 9 bases align to TRBD1. The germline V gene has CDR1 LGHDT and CDR2 YNNKEL (reference sequence). CDR3 length: 17 residues. V trimming: 4 bases; J trimming: 2 bases; junction bases outside the gene matches: 6. The CDR3 loop reads CASSPGQGGTGANVLTF. In DNA form, the CDR3 reads TGTGCCAGCAGCCCGGGACAGGGTGGTACTGGGGCCAACGTCCTGACTTTC.

This clone was seen just once. This chain uses TRBV4-2 with TRBJ1-2; TRBD1 agrees at 8 bases. CDR1 is LGHNA and CDR2 is YNFKEQ in the germline V gene. Unmatched junction bases numbered 3, after V lost 2 bases and J lost 4 bases. This CDR3 is 14 amino acids long. The CDR3 nucleotides are TGTGCCAGCAGCCAACTAACAGGGGGCTATGGCTACACCTTC. Encoded protein: CASSQLTGGYGYTF.

The rearrangement joins TRBV10-1 to TRBJ2-3, with TRBD2 matching 8 bases. The CDR3 spans 17 residues. V trimming: 0 bases; J trimming: 2 bases; junction bases outside the gene matches: 7. The germline V gene has CDR1 WNHNN and CDR2 SYGVQD (reference sequence). CDR3 residues: CASSESRGAGVTDTQYF. CDR3 in DNA: TGCGCCAGCAGTGAGTCACGCGGAGCGGGGGTCACAGATACGCAGTATTTT.

This chain uses TRBV9 with TRBJ1-2, with D hard to call. CDR1 is SGDLS and CDR2 is YYNGEE in the germline V gene. This CDR3 is 13 amino acids long. V was pared by 0 bases and J by 8 bases, with 11 bases between. The CDR3 reads CASSVDFIGGYTF. The CDR3 region has the DNA TGTGCCAGCAGCGTAGATTTTATTGGCGGCTACACCTTC.

J is TRBJ2-3 and V is TRBV6-4, with 8 positions matching TRBD2. V trimming: 6 bases; J trimming: 0 bases; junction bases outside the gene matches: 5. This CDR3 has 15 amino acids. Germline V lookup: CDR1 MRHNA, CDR2 SNTAGT. The CDR3, as DNA: TGTGCCAGCAGCGTAGCGGGACTTAGCACAGATACGCAGTATTTT. It is translated as CASSVAGLSTDTQYF.

The V gene is TRBV19, the J gene TRBJ1-3; D unclear. CDR3 length equals 15 residues. Germline V gene data show CDR1 as LNHDA and CDR2 as SQIVND (reference sequence). Trimming took off 5 bases at V and 3 bases at J, with 14 bases between the two ends. The CDR3 nucleotides read TGTGCCAGTAGTTTCGGGGTGGATTATGGAAACACCATATATTTT. It specifies CASSFGVDYGNTIYF.

CDR3 coding DNA: TGTGCCACCCTTAGGGGTCTAGCGGAATGGGGCGAGCAGTACTTC. Translating gives CATLRGLAEWGEQYF. The chain recombines TRBV15 with TRBJ2-7, with 7 bases that match TRBD2. Germline trimming cut 8 bases from V and 6 bases from J; bases unmatched to any gene: 16. The CDR3 is made up of 15 amino acids. The germline gives CDR1 LNHNV, CDR2 YYDKDF (reference sequence).

V is TRBV7-2 and J is TRBJ2-3; 7 bases are shared with TRBD2. This CDR3 is built from 15 residues. Germline values: CDR1 SGHTA, CDR2 FQGNSA. With V trimmed by 6 bases and J by 1 base, 7 bases remained unmatched. The CDR3 nucleotides read TGTGCCAGCAGACCCAGCGGGGCTCGCACAGATACGCAGTATTTT. The encoded protein is CASRPSGARTDTQYF.